The 22 T cell receptor beta chains reported below all come from one sample, sequenced in a study of T cell responses to AZD1222 COVID-19 vaccine. TCRdb's table, derived via immunoSEQ multiplex PCR, lists solely in-frame clones and lacks some. This sample has about 59,000 clones, with roughly 84% found just once. The sample was peripheral blood, taken on day 0 of AZD1222 vaccination. The origin of the receptors is an adult in good health.

This chain joins TRBV14 and TRBJ1-6; 8 bases are a match to TRBD1. The V segment lost 0 bases and the J segment 13 bases; nucleotides outside the gene matches: 14. This CDR3 has 17 residues. Germline CDR1 is SGHDN and CDR2 is FVKESK. The CDR3, as DNA: TGTGCCAGCAGCCAAGACCTCGATGGACAGGGAACTCTGCCCCTCCACTTT. It yields the protein CASSQDLDGQGTLPLHF.

The CDR3 nucleotides read TGTGCCAGCAGTTCCCGGGATGGCTACACCTTC. It codes for CASSSRDGYTF. V gene TRBV6-5 combines with J gene TRBJ1-2, with D hard to call. The CDR3 sequence is 11 residues long. The ends were cut back, 4 bases at V and 6 bases at J, with 6 bases in the middle. Germline CDR1 MNHEY, CDR2 SVGAGI.

The genes are TRBV6-5 and TRBJ2-2; D ambiguous. Per germline, CDR1 MNHEY and CDR2 SVGAGI. The V gene lost 0 bases and the J gene lost 4 bases, with 3 bases spanning the gap. The CDR3 has 13 residues. The DNA for the CDR3 is TGTGCCAGCAGTTACTCTTTCACCGGGGAGCTGTTTTTT. This encodes CASSYSFTGELFF.

This chain connects TRBV20-1 to TRBJ2-1; 12 bases are a match to TRBD2. The germline V gene has CDR1 DFQATT and CDR2 SNEGSKA (reference sequence). J gave up 10 bases and V 6 bases, and 13 bases lay outside the gene matches. The CDR3 has 15 residues. This CDR3 is CSASGLAGRQLEQFF. In nucleotides, the CDR3 is TGCAGTGCCAGTGGACTAGCGGGGCGGCAATTAGAGCAGTTCTTC.

V usage is TRBV19 and J usage is TRBJ1-4; D is unclear. This CDR3 region has 12 residues. Trimming pared 8 bases from V and 7 bases from J, leaving 11 bases between. Germline V gives CDR1 LNHDA, CDR2 SQIVND (reference sequence). The CDR3 loop reads CASLSDGEKLFF. CDR3 nucleotide sequence: TGTGCCAGTCTTTCTGACGGTGAAAAACTGTTTTTT.

The rearrangement links TRBV6-6 to TRBJ1-2, with D perhaps TRBD1 (6 bases). The CDR3 is 13 residues long. The germline V gene encodes CDR1 MNHNY and CDR2 SVGAGI (reference sequence). V lost 6 bases and J lost 3, with 11 bases in between. The CDR3 DNA sequence: TGTGCCAGCAGCTCGAGGGGGTACTATGGCTACACCTTC. Protein sequence: CASSSRGYYGYTF.

CDR3 loop: CASSIFTESNQPQHF. CDR3 DNA sequence: TGTGCCAGTAGTATATTTACTGAGAGCAATCAGCCCCAGCATTTT. The chain combines TRBV19 with TRBJ1-5; no definite D call. The ends were cut back, 2 bases at V and 1 base at J, with 9 bases in the middle. There are 15 residues in the CDR3. Germline CDR1 and CDR2: LNHDA and SQIVND (reference sequence).

By its share, this clone is medium-sized. V and J are TRBV9 and TRBJ2-2, with 12 positions matching TRBD2. Germline-derived CDR1 and CDR2 are SGDLS and YYNGEE. There are 16 residues in the CDR3. With V trimmed by 4 bases and J by 8 bases, 9 bases remained unmatched. The CDR3, as DNA: TGTGCCAGCAGCCCACGACTAGCGGGGGCTTGGGGGGAGCTGTTTTTT. Translation gives CASSPRLAGAWGELFF.

This sequence joins TRBV7-8 and TRBJ2-7; D may be TRBD1 or TRBD2 (5 bases each). The germline CDR1 and CDR2 sequences are SGHVS and FQNEAQ. The CDR3 contains 15 residues. Trimming cost V 3 bases and J 3 bases, with 15 bases left between them. The chain's CDR3 is CASSFERGEIYEQYF. The CDR3 DNA reads TGTGCCAGCAGCTTCGAAAGGGGAGAGATCTACGAGCAGTACTTC. Full variable domain (missing parts from reference TRBV7-8 and TRBJ2-7): GAGVSQSPRYKVAKRGQDVALRCDPISGHVSLFWYQQALGQGPEFLTYFQNEAQLDKSGLPSDRFFAERPEGSVSTLKIQRTQQEDSAVYLCASSFERGEIYEQYFGPGTRLTVT.

The chain has TRBV5-6 and TRBJ2-2, with D tentatively TRBD2 (7 bases). The length of the CDR3 is 16 residues. Germline lookup yields CDR1 SGHDT and CDR2 YYEEEE. Trimming cost V 1 base and J 4 bases, with 14 bases left between them. CDR3 nucleotide sequence: TGTGCCAGCAGCTTGTCGGGGGGCAGGGGCACCGGGGAGCTGTTTTTT. Protein product: CASSLSGGRGTGELFF.

The chain uses TRBV5-6 and TRBJ2-1; 8 bases agree with TRBD1. Germline CDR1 and CDR2: SGHDT and YYEEEE. With 2 bases clipped from V and 10 bases from J, the junction kept 8 bases outside the gene matches. The CDR3 spans 14 residues. DNA for the CDR3: TGTGCCAGCAGCTTAGGGACAGGAGAAAGCGAGCAGTTCTTC. Translation: CASSLGTGESEQFF.

The chain is built from TRBV29-1 and TRBJ1-4; the D gene is possibly TRBD1 (5 bases). V shed 6 bases and J shed 8 bases, with 16 bases lying between them. CDR1 SQVTM and CDR2 ANQGSEA come from the germline V gene. The CDR3 extends over 13 amino acids. In nucleotides, the CDR3 is TGCAGCGTAGGGACCTTACAGTCGGAAAAACTGTTTTTT. It codes for CSVGTLQSEKLFF.

The genes are TRBV4-3 and TRBJ2-5, with 12 nucleotides matching TRBD2. The junction had 11 bases not matched to a gene; V was cut back by 0 bases and J by 0 bases. The CDR3 is 20 amino acids. Per the germline V gene, CDR1 is LGHNA and CDR2 is YSLEER. The CDR3 DNA reads TGCGCCAGCAGCCAAGATCTCGGGCTAGCGGGGGGGCCGAACCAAGAGACCCAGTACTTC. It translates to CASSQDLGLAGGPNQETQYF.

This chain joins TRBV6-1 and TRBJ1-5, with D possibly TRBD1 on 5 matching bases. In germline, CDR1 is MNHNS, CDR2 SASEGT. The CDR3 is 15 amino acids. The V and J ends lost 3 bases and 7 bases respectively, with 16 bases between them. The CDR3 DNA is TGTGCCAGCAGTGAGGCAGGGCGCTTCGGGCAGCCCCAGCATTTT. Translated: CASSEAGRFGQPQHF.

The gene calls are TRBV6-1 and TRBJ1-5; 10 bases fit TRBD1. Trimming removed 1 base from V and 5 bases from J; junction bases left unmatched: 2. Germline V gene sequence: CDR1 MNHNS, CDR2 SASEGT. The CDR3 spans 15 residues. The chain's CDR3 is CASSEEGQGYQPQHF. In DNA, the CDR3 is TGTGCCAGCAGTGAAGAGGGACAGGGGTATCAGCCCCAGCATTTT.

The chain carries TRBV11-2 and TRBJ2-2; D is uncertain. This CDR3 region has 13 residues. CDR1 SGHAT and CDR2 FQNNGV come from the germline V gene. V was cut by 5 bases and J by 4 bases, with 8 bases left in between. The CDR3 spells CASSGKVTGELFF. CDR3 sequence (DNA): TGTGCCAGCAGCGGTAAAGTCACCGGGGAGCTGTTTTTT.

The genes are TRBV2 and TRBJ2-3, with no clear D. V shed 4 bases and J shed 2 bases, with 10 bases lying between them. This CDR3 is built from 14 residues. From germline, CDR1 is SNHLY and CDR2 FYNNEI. This CDR3 reads CASSAFQITDTQYF. CDR3 DNA sequence: TGTGCCAGCAGTGCCTTCCAGATCACAGATACGCAGTATTTT.

The chain links TRBV6-6 to TRBJ1-5; D unresolved. Germline V CDR1 and CDR2: MNHNY, SVGAGI (reference sequence). With 2 bases removed from V and 0 bases from J, the gap between germline ends came to 5 bases. This CDR3 spans 14 amino acids. CDR3 coding DNA: TGTGCCAGCAGTTACGGGGATAGCAATCAGCCCCAGCATTTT. Amino acid sequence: CASSYGDSNQPQHF.

This chain joins TRBV7-9 and TRBJ2-7; no clear D gene. V lost 1 base and J 7 bases, leaving 5 bases between the germline ends. The V gene's germline CDR1 is SEHNR and CDR2 FQNEAQ (reference sequence). The CDR3 covers 11 residues. DNA of the CDR3: TGTGCCAGCAGCTTAGGTCGGGAGCAGTACTTC. It encodes CASSLGREQYF. Full variable domain (outside the CDR3, taken from reference TRBV7-9 and TRBJ2-7): DTGVSQNPRHKITKRGQNVTFRCDPISEHNRLYWYRQTLGQGPEFLTYFQNEAQLEKSRLLSDRFSAERPKGSFSTLEIQRTEQGDSAMYLCASSLGREQYFGPGTRLTVT.

The chain recombines TRBV7-9 with TRBJ1-5, with 7 bases aligning to TRBD1. CDR1 is SEHNR, CDR2 FQNEAQ, per germline (reference sequence). With 5 bases clipped from V and 5 bases from J, the junction kept 3 bases outside the gene matches. There are 13 residues in the CDR3. CDR3 loop: CASSPQGDQPQHF. The CDR3 DNA follows: TGTGCCAGCAGCCCCCAGGGGGATCAGCCCCAGCATTTT.

CDR3 DNA sequence: TGCGCCAGCAGCCAAGAGGTGGGGCCGGGCAATCAGCCCCAGCATTTT. It is translated as CASSQEVGPGNQPQHF. The rearrangement uses TRBV4-3 and TRBJ1-5; D is perhaps TRBD1 (5 bases). This CDR3 has 16 amino acids. The V gene lost 0 bases and the J gene lost 2 bases, with 11 bases spanning the gap. Germline values: CDR1 LGHNA, CDR2 YSLEER.

This rearrangement joins TRBV2 to TRBJ2-6; TRBD1 agrees at 11 bases. Germline CDR1 SNHLY, CDR2 FYNNEI. Trimming took 4 bases from V and 0 from J; bases not matched to a gene: 2. The CDR3 is 17 residues long. The chain's CDR3 is CASSGTGGSSGANVLTF. In nucleotides, the CDR3 is TGTGCCAGCAGTGGGACAGGGGGCAGCTCTGGGGCCAACGTCCTGACTTTC.